This note documents a single TCR beta chain sequence. The antigen is unknown. V lost 2 bases and J 1 base, leaving 6 bases between the germline ends. The length of the CDR3 is 15 residues. The sample comes from a study of CD8 T cells in Susac syndrome. General observations from the study: An acknowledgment was made by the study that its TCR sequencing and HLA analysis involved relatively few individuals.

Random hexamers served to reverse transcribe roughly 0.5 to 1 ug RNA. Amplification of TCR beta CDR3 was carried out by immunoSEQ multiplex PCR, which covered 54 Vbeta and 13 Jbeta segments. TCRdb re-called the immunoSEQ multiplex PCR reads through MiXCR, storing one row per CDR3 protein. In the table there are about 150,000 distinct CDR3 sequences, about 94% of which are singletons. Sequencing of TCR beta was performed on blood CD8+ T cells and on blood CD4+ T cells. TEMRA cells were FACS-enriched and CD8+ and CD4+ T cells negatively isolated. The sequenced sample consisted of CD8+ T cells from PBMCs. The sequence was obtained from a human donor with multiple sclerosis. The rearrangement links TRBV12-3 or TRBV12-4 to TRBJ2-6; unclear D gene. DNA of the CDR3: TGTGCCAGCAGTTTAAGTAATTCTGGGGCCAACGTCCTGACTTTC. It yields the protein CASSLSNSGANVLTF.